This T cell receptor beta chain was retrieved from a study of molecular identifiers for immune sequencing clone quantification. Methods described previously were used for bulk TCR libraries, and listed TCR primers were applied. TCRdb itself ran the PCR reads through MiXCR, one entry per CDR3 protein. The top ten hold under 0.95% of the sample, which has 350,000 or so distinct CDR3 sequences, over 20% seen once. General study points: Highly expanded clone sizes could be underestimated by identical TCR molecules that share a barcode.

Source material for naive CD8 libraries was about 17,000 to 1,100,000 sorted cells, with 10%, 30% or 50% RNA. This clonotype occurred many times. What it binds is not known. Per the germline V gene, CDR1 is MDHEN and CDR2 is SYDVKM. The CDR3 sequence is 18 residues long. V trimming: 2 bases; J trimming: 2 bases; junction bases outside the gene matches: 10. The receptor comes from a human donor in good health. Some libraries in this study had Jurkat cell RNA spiked in. The rearrangement uses TRBV28 and TRBJ2-5, with TRBD2 identical over 11 bases. The material sequenced was naive CD8+ T cells from blood, with Jurkat cell RNA spiked in. Subset of the sample: FACS-sorted CD8+CD4-CCR7+CD45RA+ naive T cells. The CDR3 DNA sequence: TGTGCCAGCAGTTTACATCAACTAGCGGGAGCGACGCAAGAGACCCAGTACTTC. This sequence encodes CASSLHQLAGATQETQYF.